This is a list of T cell receptor beta chains from one sample in a study of blood T cell repertoires in COVID-19. Generated by immunoSEQ multiplex PCR, the TCRdb table keeps only in-frame clones and is missing some. The repertoire holds some 150,000 clones, about nine tenths seen once, with roughly 10% in the top ten. Sequencing was carried out using peripheral blood. These receptors originate from a man in his fifties or sixties with active or convalescent COVID-19. Both conserved end residues are trimmed from each CDR3. Each record gives: CDR3 length, J gene, V gene, CDR3 protein.

cdr3_length: 10; j_call: TRBJ2-7; v_call: TRBV2; cdr3_aa: ASRETGNEQY
cdr3_length: 12; j_call: TRBJ1-2; v_call: TRBV28; cdr3_aa: ASSLTGQVGGYT
cdr3_length: 16; j_call: TRBJ2-7; v_call: TRBV5-1; cdr3_aa: ASSLLPSGRALLREQY
cdr3_length: 10; j_call: TRBJ2-7; v_call: TRBV6-5; cdr3_aa: ASRDRGDEQY
cdr3_length: 15; j_call: TRBJ1-4; v_call: TRBV7-9; cdr3_aa: ASSLVLTTPTNEKLF
cdr3_length: 14; j_call: TRBJ1-5; v_call: TRBV19; cdr3_aa: ASSIEQGRYNQPQH
cdr3_length: 14; j_call: TRBJ1-4; v_call: TRBV5-6; cdr3_aa: ASSWGDSRTNEKLF
cdr3_length: 18; j_call: TRBJ1-6; v_call: TRBV27; cdr3_aa: ASSLGAPFTGGPYNSPLH
cdr3_length: 11; j_call: TRBJ1-2; v_call: TRBV4-3; cdr3_aa: ASSGTGVYGYT
cdr3_length: 13; j_call: TRBJ2-7; v_call: TRBV28; cdr3_aa: ASSLGLAGRYEQY
cdr3_length: 13; j_call: TRBJ2-5; v_call: TRBV11-3; cdr3_aa: ASSSRTGGAETQY
cdr3_length: 14; j_call: TRBJ2-1; v_call: TRBV18; cdr3_aa: ASSPFVAGGANEQF
cdr3_length: 10; j_call: TRBJ1-1; v_call: TRBV12-3/TRBV12-4; cdr3_aa: ASSLTVTEAF
cdr3_length: 11; j_call: TRBJ2-5; v_call: TRBV12-5; cdr3_aa: ASGSGQKETQY
cdr3_length: 13; j_call: TRBJ2-2; v_call: TRBV10-3; cdr3_aa: AITDRLMITGELF
cdr3_length: 11; j_call: TRBJ2-3; v_call: TRBV5-1; cdr3_aa: ASSPDPQGTQY
cdr3_length: 12; j_call: TRBJ1-5; v_call: TRBV6-5; cdr3_aa: ASRDIGTNQPQH
cdr3_length: 12; j_call: TRBJ2-3; v_call: TRBV18; cdr3_aa: ASSAVPSTDTQY
cdr3_length: 14; j_call: TRBJ2-2; v_call: TRBV5-1; cdr3_aa: ASSLDGTGVGGELF
cdr3_length: 12; j_call: TRBJ1-6; v_call: TRBV27; cdr3_aa: ASSPGQGNSPLH
cdr3_length: 18; j_call: TRBJ1-3; v_call: TRBV28; cdr3_aa: ASSLGPSPGSFLSGNTIY
cdr3_length: 13; j_call: TRBJ1-4; v_call: TRBV11-2; cdr3_aa: ASSLGAGYNEKLF
cdr3_length: 12; j_call: TRBJ1-1; v_call: TRBV28; cdr3_aa: ASSFGQIETEAF
cdr3_length: 15; j_call: TRBJ2-1; v_call: TRBV5-1; cdr3_aa: ASSRSNAGTPGGEQF
cdr3_length: 10; j_call: TRBJ1-1; v_call: TRBV2; cdr3_aa: ATGELNTEAF
cdr3_length: 11; j_call: TRBJ1-6; v_call: TRBV27; cdr3_aa: ASSPNLNSPLH
cdr3_length: 11; j_call: TRBJ1-5; v_call: TRBV7-2; cdr3_aa: ASSGEGAQPQH
cdr3_length: 11; j_call: TRBJ2-3; v_call: TRBV10-3; cdr3_aa: AISGQDTDTQY
cdr3_length: 14; j_call: TRBJ1-4; v_call: TRBV6-6; cdr3_aa: ASSHPPQDPNEKLF
cdr3_length: 14; j_call: TRBJ1-1; v_call: TRBV5-1; cdr3_aa: ASSPGLRDMDTEAF
cdr3_length: 13; j_call: TRBJ2-2; v_call: TRBV5-1; cdr3_aa: ASSLKSGSAGELF
cdr3_length: 11; j_call: TRBJ1-1; v_call: TRBV12-3/TRBV12-4; cdr3_aa: ASSPGQYTEAF
cdr3_length: 13; j_call: TRBJ1-5; v_call: TRBV7-9; cdr3_aa: ASSFAGQGNQPQH
cdr3_length: 13; j_call: TRBJ2-7; v_call: TRBV5-4; cdr3_aa: ASREGLAESYEQY
cdr3_length: 11; j_call: TRBJ1-4; v_call: TRBV12-3/TRBV12-4; cdr3_aa: ASRTTGNEKLF
cdr3_length: 13; j_call: TRBJ1-2; v_call: TRBV7-9; cdr3_aa: ASSTGQGVNYGYT
cdr3_length: 11; j_call: TRBJ2-1; v_call: TRBV2; cdr3_aa: ASSQLSGNEQF
cdr3_length: 13; j_call: TRBJ2-7; v_call: TRBV9; cdr3_aa: ASSVAASGYYEQY
cdr3_length: 13; j_call: TRBJ2-3; v_call: TRBV9; cdr3_aa: ASSVVGGRTDTQY
cdr3_length: 13; j_call: TRBJ1-5; v_call: TRBV18; cdr3_aa: ASSRPGTGNQPQH